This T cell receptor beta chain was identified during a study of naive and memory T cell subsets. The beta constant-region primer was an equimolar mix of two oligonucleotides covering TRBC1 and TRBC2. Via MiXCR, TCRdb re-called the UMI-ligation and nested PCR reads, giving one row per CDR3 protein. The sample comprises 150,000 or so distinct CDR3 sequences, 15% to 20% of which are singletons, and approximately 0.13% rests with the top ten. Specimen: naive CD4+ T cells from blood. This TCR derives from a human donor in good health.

The CDR3: CASSSLTFKVPGELFF. The CDR3 DNA follows: TGTGCCAGCAGCTCCCTCACCTTCAAAGTTCCCGGGGAGCTGTTTTTT. V usage is TRBV11-2 and J usage is TRBJ2-2; no clear D gene. Trimming cost V 4 bases and J 6 bases, with 18 bases left between them. Per germline, CDR1 SGHAT and CDR2 FQNNGV. This CDR3 spans 16 amino acids.